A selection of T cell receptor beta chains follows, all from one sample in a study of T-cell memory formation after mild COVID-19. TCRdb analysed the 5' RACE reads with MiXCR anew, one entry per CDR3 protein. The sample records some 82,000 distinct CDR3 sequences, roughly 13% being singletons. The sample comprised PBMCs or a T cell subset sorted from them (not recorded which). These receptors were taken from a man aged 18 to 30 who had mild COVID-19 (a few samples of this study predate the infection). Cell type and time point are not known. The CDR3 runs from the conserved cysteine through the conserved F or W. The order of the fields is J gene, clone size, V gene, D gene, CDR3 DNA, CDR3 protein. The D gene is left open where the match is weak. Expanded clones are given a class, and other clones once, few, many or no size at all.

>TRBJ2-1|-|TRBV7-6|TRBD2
TGTGCCAGCAGTCGGGGACTAGCGGGTACTGACAATGAGCAGGTCTTC
CASSRGLAGTDNEQVF
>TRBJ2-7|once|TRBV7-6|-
TGTGCCAGCAGCCCGACCCAAGGCGGGCCCTCCTCCGAGCAGTACTTC
CASSPTQGGPSSEQYF
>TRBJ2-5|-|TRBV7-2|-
TGTGCCAGCAGCCGGCCCCAGGGGATCGTTGAGACCCAGTACTTC
CASSRPQGIVETQYF
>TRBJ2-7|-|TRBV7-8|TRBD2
TGTGCCAGCAGCCCTACTAGCGGGGGAACCTACGAGCAGTACTTC
CASSPTSGGTYEQYF
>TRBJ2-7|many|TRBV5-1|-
TGCGCCAGCAGCTTTACAGGGCAGGAGCAGTACTTC
CASSFTGQEQYF
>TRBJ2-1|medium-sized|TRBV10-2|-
TGCGCCGTACTCCGGGACAATTACAATGAGCAGTTCTTC
CAVLRDNYNEQFF
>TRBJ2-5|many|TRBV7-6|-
TGTGCCAGCAGAGCCGACTTTAGCGAACGATATCAAGAGACCCAGTACTTC
CASRADFSERYQETQYF
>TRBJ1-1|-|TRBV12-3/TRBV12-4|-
TGTGCCAGCAGGTCCGGGACACAATATACTGAAGCTTTCTTT
CASRSGTQYTEAFF
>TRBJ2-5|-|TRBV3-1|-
TGTGCCAGCAGCCAAGAAACCCCTAGCGTCTACCAAGAGACCCAGTACTTC
CASSQETPSVYQETQYF
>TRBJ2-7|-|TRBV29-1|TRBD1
TGCAGCGCGAAGACAGGGCTAACCTACGAGCAGTACTTC
CSAKTGLTYEQYF
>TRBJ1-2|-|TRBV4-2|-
TGTGCCAGCAGCCAAGTTCGGGCAGGAGATGGCTACACCTTC
CASSQVRAGDGYTF
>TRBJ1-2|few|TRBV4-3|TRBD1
TGCGCCAGCAGCCAAGACGAAGAAGGGACAGGCTACTATGGCTACACCTTC
CASSQDEEGTGYYGYTF
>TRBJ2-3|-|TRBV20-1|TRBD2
TGCAGTGCGACGACTAGCGGGGGGGCCGGACCCACAGATACGCAGTATTTT
CSATTSGGAGPTDTQYF
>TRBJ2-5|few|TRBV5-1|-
TGCGCCAGCAGGTCGTTGCGGGAGACCCAGTACTTC
CASRSLRETQYF
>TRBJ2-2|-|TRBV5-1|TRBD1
TGCGCCAGCAGCTCCCCCGCACAGGGGGGCACCGGGGAGCTGTTTTTT
CASSSPAQGGTGELFF
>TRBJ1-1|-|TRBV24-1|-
TGTGCCACCAGTGATGGGAACTGGGAAGCTTTCTTT
CATSDGNWEAFF
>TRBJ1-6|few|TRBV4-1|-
TGCGCCAGCAGCCAGGGTAATTCACCCCTCCACTTT
CASSQGNSPLHF
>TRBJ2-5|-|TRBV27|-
TGTGCCAGCAGAAGCCGGGACCGAGGGCGGTACCAAGAGACCCAGTACTTC
CASRSRDRGRYQETQYF
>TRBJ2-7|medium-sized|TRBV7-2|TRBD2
TGTGCCAGCAGCTACGAGGGCGGGGGAAATTACGAGCAGTACTTC
CASSYEGGGNYEQYF
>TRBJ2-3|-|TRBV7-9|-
TGTGCCAGCAGCGGGGACGGGGGGCCTGGCCGGGATACGCAGTATTTT
CASSGDGGPGRDTQYF
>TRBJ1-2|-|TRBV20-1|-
TGCAGTGCTAGGGGTGGAAACTATGGCTACACCTTC
CSARGGNYGYTF
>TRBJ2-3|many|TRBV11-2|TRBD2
TGTGCCAGCAACTTGGCTAGCGGGGGGTCCACAGATACGCAGTATTTT
CASNLASGGSTDTQYF
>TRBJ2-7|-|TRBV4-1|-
TGCGCCAGCAGCCAAACGATTTTCTACGAGCAGTACTTC
CASSQTIFYEQYF